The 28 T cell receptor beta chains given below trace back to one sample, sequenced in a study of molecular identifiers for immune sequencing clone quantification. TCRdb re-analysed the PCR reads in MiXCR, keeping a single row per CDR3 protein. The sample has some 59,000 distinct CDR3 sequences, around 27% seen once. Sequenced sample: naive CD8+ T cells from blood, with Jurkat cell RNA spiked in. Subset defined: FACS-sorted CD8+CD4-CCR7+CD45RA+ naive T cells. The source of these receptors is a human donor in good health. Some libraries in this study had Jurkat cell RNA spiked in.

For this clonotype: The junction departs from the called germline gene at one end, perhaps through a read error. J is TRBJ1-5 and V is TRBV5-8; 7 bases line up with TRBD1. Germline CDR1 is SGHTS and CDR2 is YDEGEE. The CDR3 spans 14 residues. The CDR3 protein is CASSWGQSNQPKHF. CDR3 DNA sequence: TGTGCCAGCAGCTGGGGACAGAGCAATCAGCCCAAGCATTTT.

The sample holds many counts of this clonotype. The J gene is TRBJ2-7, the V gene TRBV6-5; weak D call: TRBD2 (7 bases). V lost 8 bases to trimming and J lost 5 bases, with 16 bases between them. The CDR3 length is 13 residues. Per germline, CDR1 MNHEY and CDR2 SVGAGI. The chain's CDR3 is CASSLRGGNEQYF. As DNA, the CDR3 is TGTGCCAGCTCTCTCAGGGGAGGGAACGAGCAGTACTTC.

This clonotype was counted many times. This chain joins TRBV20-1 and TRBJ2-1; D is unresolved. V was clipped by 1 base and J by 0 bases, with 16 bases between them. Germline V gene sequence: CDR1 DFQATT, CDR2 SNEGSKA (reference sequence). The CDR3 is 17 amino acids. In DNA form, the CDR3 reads TGCAGTGCTAGAGCGCCCCAAGCTGCGAGCTCCTACAATGAGCAGTTCTTC. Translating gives CSARAPQAASSYNEQFF.

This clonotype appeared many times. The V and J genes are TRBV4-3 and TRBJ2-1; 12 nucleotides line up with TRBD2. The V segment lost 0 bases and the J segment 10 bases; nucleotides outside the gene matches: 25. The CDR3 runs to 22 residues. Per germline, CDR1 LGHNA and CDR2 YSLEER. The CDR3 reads CASSQDLGGTGKSSGRAGEQFF. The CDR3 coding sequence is TGCGCCAGCAGCCAAGATCTAGGAGGGACAGGGAAGTCTAGCGGGAGGGCCGGGGAGCAGTTCTTC.

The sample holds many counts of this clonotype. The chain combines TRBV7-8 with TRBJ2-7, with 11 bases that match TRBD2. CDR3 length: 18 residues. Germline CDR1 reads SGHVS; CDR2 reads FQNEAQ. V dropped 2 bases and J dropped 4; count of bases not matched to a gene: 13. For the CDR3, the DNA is TGTGCCAGCAGCTTATCTAGCGGGGGGCCGGGCCGACCTTACGAGCAGTACTTC. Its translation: CASSLSSGGPGRPYEQYF.

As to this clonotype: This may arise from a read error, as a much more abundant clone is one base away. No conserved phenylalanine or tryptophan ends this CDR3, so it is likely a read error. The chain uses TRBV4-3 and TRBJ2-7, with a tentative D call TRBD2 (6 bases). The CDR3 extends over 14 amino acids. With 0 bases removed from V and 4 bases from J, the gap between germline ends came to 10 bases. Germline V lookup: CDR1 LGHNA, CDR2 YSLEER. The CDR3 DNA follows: TGCGCCAGCAGCCAAGAGCCGGGACTTTACGAGCAGTACTCC. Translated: CASSQEPGLYEQYS.

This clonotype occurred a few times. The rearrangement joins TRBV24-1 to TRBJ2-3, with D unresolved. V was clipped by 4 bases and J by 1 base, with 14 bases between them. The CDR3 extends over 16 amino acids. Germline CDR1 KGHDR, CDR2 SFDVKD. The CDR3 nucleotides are TGTGCCACCAGTGACCACTTGCCTAGTGGCACAGATACGCAGTATTTT. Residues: CATSDHLPSGTDTQYF.

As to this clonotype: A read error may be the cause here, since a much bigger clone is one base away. CDR3 sequence reads: CASSHGTPSYEQYF. The CDR3 DNA reads TGTGCCAGCAGTCATGGGACTCCCTCCTACGAGCAGTACTTC. V and J are TRBV6-6 and TRBJ2-7; D is possibly TRBD2 (6 bases). Germline V gene lookup returns CDR1 MNHNY and CDR2 SVGAGI (reference sequence). The CDR3 totals 14 residues. Trimming stripped 5 bases from V and 0 bases from J, with 11 bases between.

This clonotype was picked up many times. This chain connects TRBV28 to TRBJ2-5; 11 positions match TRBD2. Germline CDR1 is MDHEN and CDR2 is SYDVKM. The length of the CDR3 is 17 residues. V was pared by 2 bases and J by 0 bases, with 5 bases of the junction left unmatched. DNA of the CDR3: TGTGCCAGCAGTTTACTCACTAGCGGGAGCTACCAAGAGACCCAGTACTTC. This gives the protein CASSLLTSGSYQETQYF.

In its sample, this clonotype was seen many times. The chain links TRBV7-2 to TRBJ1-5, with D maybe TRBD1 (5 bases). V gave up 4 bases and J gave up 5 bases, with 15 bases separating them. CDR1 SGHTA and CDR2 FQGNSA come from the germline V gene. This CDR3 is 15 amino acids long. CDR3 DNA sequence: TGTGCCAGCAGCTGGTACCGGGACGCGGATCAGCCCCAGCATTTT. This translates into CASSWYRDADQPQHF.

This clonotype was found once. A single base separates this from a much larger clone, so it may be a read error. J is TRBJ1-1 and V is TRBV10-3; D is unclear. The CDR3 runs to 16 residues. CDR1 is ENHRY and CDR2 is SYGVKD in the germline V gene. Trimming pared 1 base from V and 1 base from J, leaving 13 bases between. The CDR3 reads CAISELGAKGNTEAFF. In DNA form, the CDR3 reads TGTGCCATCAGTGAGTTGGGTGCTAAAGGGAACACTGAAGCTTTCTTT.

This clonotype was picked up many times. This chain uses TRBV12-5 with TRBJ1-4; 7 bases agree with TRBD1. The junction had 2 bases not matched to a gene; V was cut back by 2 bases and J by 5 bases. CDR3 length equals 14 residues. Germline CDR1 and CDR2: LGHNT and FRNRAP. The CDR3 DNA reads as TGTGCTAGTGGTTTGTGGGGACAGAATGAAAAACTGTTTTTT. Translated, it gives CASGLWGQNEKLFF.

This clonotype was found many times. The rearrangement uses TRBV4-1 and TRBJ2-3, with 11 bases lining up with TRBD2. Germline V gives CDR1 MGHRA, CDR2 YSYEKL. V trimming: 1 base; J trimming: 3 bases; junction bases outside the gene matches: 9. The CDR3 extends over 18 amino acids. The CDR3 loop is CASSQGIRLAGGTDTQYF. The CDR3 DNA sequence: TGCGCCAGCAGCCAAGGAATAAGGCTAGCGGGGGGAACAGATACGCAGTATTTT.

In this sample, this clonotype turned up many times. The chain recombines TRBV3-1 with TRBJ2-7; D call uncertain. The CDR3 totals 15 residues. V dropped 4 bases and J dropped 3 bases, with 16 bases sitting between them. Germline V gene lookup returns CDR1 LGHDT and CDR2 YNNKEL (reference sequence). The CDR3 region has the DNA TGTGCCAGCAGCCTTACAACGGACGCCTTCTACGAGCAGTACTTC. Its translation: CASSLTTDAFYEQYF.

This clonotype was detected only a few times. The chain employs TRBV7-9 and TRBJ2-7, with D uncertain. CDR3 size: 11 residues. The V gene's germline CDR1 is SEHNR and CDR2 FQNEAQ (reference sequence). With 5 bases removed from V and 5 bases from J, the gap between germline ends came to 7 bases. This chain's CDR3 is CASSGPHEQYF. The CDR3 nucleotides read TGTGCCAGCAGCGGGCCCCACGAGCAGTACTTC.

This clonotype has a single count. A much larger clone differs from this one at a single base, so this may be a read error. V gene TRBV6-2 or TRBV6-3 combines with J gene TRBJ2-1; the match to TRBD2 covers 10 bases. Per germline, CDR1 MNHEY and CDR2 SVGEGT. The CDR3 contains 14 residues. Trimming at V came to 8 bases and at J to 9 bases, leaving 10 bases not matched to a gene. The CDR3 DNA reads TGTGCCAGCGCAATAGCGGGAGGCCGCAGTGAGCAGTTCTTC. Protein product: CASAIAGGRSEQFF.

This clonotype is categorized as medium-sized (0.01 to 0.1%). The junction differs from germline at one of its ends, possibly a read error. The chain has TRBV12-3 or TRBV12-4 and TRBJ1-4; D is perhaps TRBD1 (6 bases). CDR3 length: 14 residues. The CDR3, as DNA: TGTGCCAGCAGTTTAGGGGGGCCTAACGAAAAACTGTTTTTT. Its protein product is CASSLGGPNEKLFF.

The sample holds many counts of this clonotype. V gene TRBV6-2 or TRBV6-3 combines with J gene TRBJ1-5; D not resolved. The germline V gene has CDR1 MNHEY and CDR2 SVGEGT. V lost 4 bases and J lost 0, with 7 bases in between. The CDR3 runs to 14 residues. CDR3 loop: CASSFGVSNQPQHF. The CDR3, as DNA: TGTGCCAGCAGTTTCGGGGTTAGCAATCAGCCCCAGCATTTT.

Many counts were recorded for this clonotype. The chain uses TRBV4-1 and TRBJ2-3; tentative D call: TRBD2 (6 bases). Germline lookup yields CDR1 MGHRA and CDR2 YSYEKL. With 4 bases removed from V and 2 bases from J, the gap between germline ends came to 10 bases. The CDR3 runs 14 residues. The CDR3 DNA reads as TGCGCCAGCAGCCCGGGGGACTTCACAGATACGCAGTATTTT. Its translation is CASSPGDFTDTQYF.

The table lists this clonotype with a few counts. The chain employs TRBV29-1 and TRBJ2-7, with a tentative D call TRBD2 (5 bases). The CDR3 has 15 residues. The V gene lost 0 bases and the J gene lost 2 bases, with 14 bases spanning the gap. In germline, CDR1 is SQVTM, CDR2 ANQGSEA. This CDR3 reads CSVEDRRGDPYEQYF. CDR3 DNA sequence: TGCAGCGTTGAAGATCGACGGGGTGATCCCTACGAGCAGTACTTC.

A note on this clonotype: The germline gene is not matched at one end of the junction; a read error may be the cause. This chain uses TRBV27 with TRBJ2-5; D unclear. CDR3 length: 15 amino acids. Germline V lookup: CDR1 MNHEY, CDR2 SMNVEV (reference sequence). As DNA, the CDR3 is TGTACCAGCAGTTTATCAGTCCCCCCGCAAAAGACCCAGTACTTC. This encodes CTSSLSVPPQKTQYF.

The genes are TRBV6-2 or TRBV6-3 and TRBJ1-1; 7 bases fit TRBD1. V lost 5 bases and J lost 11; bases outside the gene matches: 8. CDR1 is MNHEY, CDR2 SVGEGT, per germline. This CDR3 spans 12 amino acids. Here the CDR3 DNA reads TGTGCCAGCAGTGAACCGGGACAGTTGGCTTTCTTT. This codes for CASSEPGQLAFF.

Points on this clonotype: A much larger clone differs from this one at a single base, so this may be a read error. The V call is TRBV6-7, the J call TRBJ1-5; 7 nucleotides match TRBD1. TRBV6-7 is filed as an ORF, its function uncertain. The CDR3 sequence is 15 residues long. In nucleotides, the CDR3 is TGTCCCAGCAGTCGGGACAGTTATAGCAATCAGCCCCAGCATTTT. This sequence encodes CPSSRDSYSNQPQHF.

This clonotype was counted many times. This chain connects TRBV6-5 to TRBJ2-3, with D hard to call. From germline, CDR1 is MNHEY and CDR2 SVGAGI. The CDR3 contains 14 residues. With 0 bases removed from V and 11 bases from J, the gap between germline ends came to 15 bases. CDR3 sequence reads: CASSYSLPSAGQYF. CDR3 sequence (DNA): TGTGCCAGCAGTTACTCGCTTCCGTCCGCAGGGCAGTATTTT.

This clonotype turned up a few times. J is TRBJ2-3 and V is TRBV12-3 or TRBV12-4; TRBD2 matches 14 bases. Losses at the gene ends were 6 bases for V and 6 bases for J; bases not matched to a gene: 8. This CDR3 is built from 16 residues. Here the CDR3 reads CASRVPGLAGVDTQYF. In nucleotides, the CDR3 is TGTGCCAGCAGGGTTCCGGGACTAGCGGGGGTCGATACGCAGTATTTT.

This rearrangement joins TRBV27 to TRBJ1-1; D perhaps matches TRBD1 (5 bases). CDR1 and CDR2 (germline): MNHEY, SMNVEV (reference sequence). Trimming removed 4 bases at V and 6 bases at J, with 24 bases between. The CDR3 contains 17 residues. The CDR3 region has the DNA TGTGCCAGCAGTTCTGGGTATAGTGCGGGACCGAAGGCTGAAGCTTTCTTT. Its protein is CASSSGYSAGPKAEAFF.

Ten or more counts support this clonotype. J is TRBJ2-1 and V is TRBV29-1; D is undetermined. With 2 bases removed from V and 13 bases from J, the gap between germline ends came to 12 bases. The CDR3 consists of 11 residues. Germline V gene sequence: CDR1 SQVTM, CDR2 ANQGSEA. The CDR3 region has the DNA TGCAGCGTTGAAATGGGGTATATTCAGTTCTTC. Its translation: CSVEMGYIQFF.

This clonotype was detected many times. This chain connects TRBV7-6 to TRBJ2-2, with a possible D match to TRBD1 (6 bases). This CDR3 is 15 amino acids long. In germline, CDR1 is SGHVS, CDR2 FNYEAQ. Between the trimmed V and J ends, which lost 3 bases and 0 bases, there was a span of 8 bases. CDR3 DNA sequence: TGTGCCAGCAGCTTCCGGGACACGAACACCGGGGAGCTGTTTTTT. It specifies CASSFRDTNTGELFF.